Sequencing of this T cell receptor (beta chain) was carried out in a study of OX40 agonist ivuxolimab in advanced cancers. Study summary: Partial responses were achieved by three patients, of whom one had hepatocellular carcinoma and two had cutaneous melanoma.

Germline V gene lookup returns CDR1 KGHSH and CDR2 LQKENI. The CDR3 has 14 amino acids. Trimming removed 4 bases from V and 7 bases from J; junction bases left unmatched: 10. With regard to this clone: Its target is unknown.

Repertoires were generated with immunoSEQ multiplex PCR, while TCRdb's copy carries only in-frame clones and drops some. The data contain approximately 77,000 clones, about 90% of them seen just once; the ten biggest clones take up around 2%. Study-level findings and limits: Within 6 weeks, CD4+ and CD8+ blood T cells expanded clonally at 0.1 to 3.0 mg/kg.

The sequence came from an adult with an advanced solid tumor such as melanoma, head and neck, liver or kidney cancer. This rearrangement joins TRBV18 to TRBJ2-7; TRBD1 matches 7 bases. Here the sequenced sample was CD4+ or CD8+ T cells sorted from blood, taken in a trial of the OX40 agonist ivuxolimab. CDR3 sequence reads: CASSQRQGRGEQYF. CDR3 DNA: TGTGCCAGCTCACAAAGACAGGGAAGGGGGGAGCAGTACTTC. The whole variable domain, filled in from reference TRBV18 and TRBJ2-7, reads NAGVMQNPRHLVRRRGQEARLRCSPMKGHSHVYWYRQLPEEGLKFMVYLQKENIIDESGMPKERFSAEFPKEGPSILRIQQVVRGDSAAYFCASSQRQGRGEQYFGPGTRLTVT.